The 14 T cell receptor beta chains listed next were all sequenced from one sample in a study of cytomegalovirus exposure and HLA in healthy donors (TCRdb year 2017). Receptor amplification or capture employed the immunoSEQ multiplex PCR assay. A mixture of 60 forward primers for TCR Vbeta segments and 13 reverse primers for TCR Jbeta segments was used in the multiplex PCR. The table was pulled from immuneACCESS by TCRdb, which kept in-frame rearrangements only. Such tables lose some clones; where checked, under half of the loss comes from unresolved V genes, and the rest has no known cause. This sample holds 150,000 or so clones; under 85% were observed only once. About 6.7% of the sample lies in the top ten. The specimen sequenced was PBMCs. Receptors were obtained from a woman aged 40 to 55 in good health and CMV-seropositive.

Remarks on this clone: Other DNA sequences in the sample encode the same CDR3. J is TRBJ1-1 and V is TRBV19; 7 bases line up with TRBD1. Germline CDR1 LNHDA, CDR2 SQIVND (reference sequence). This CDR3 is built from 14 residues. V shed 0 bases and J 4 bases; nucleotides not matched to a gene: 2. Here the CDR3 DNA reads TGTGCCAGTAGTATAGAAGGGGGCGGCACTGAAGCTTTCTTT. This translates into CASSIEGGGTEAFF.

The genes are TRBV27 and TRBJ1-2; TRBD1 matches at 11 bases. Trimming cost V 5 bases and J 7 bases; bases outside gene matches: 6. This CDR3 is 14 amino acids long. The V gene's germline CDR1 is MNHEY and CDR2 SMNVEV (reference sequence). The CDR3 sequence: CASSPRTGGPGYTF. The DNA of the CDR3 is TGTGCCAGCAGTCCAAGGACAGGGGGCCCTGGCTACACCTTC.

CDR3 in DNA: TGTGCCAGCAGTTACTTAATACAGGGGACCCAGTACTTC. Protein: CASSYLIQGTQYF. The chain combines TRBV6-6 with TRBJ2-5; D might be TRBD1 (6 bases). The V end lost 1 base, the J end lost 7 bases, and 10 bases lay between the germline ends. Germline CDR1 and CDR2: MNHNY and SVGAGI (reference sequence). The CDR3 is 13 residues long.

In its sample, this clone was seen once. This chain links TRBV6-5 with TRBJ1-1; 7 bases agree with TRBD1. The CDR3 covers 14 residues. V gave up 5 bases and J gave up 5 bases; unmatched junction bases: 8. The germline CDR1 and CDR2 sequences are MNHEY and SVGAGI. The CDR3 reads CASSQTGAGTEAFF. As DNA, the CDR3 is TGTGCCAGCAGTCAAACAGGGGCGGGAACTGAAGCTTTCTTT.

The rearrangement joins TRBV11-1 to TRBJ2-1, with D tentatively TRBD1 (6 bases). V lost 5 bases and J 4 bases, leaving 12 bases between the germline ends. Germline assignment: CDR1 SGHAT and CDR2 FQDESV (reference sequence). The CDR3 has 14 amino acids. CDR3 DNA: TGTGCCAGCAGCCAACGAGGACAGTACAATGAGCAGTTCTTC. Its translation: CASSQRGQYNEQFF. Full variable domain (remainder filled in from reference TRBV11-1 and TRBJ2-1): EAEVAQSPRYKITEKSQAVAFWCDPISGHATLYWYRQILGQGPELLVQFQDESVVDDSQLPKDRFSAERLKGVDSTLKIQPAELGDSAMYLCASSQRGQYNEQFFGPGTRLTVL.

The V call is TRBV30, the J call TRBJ2-5; TRBD1 aligns across 7 bases. V lost 0 bases and J lost 5; bases outside the gene matches: 0. Germline-derived CDR1 and CDR2 are GTSNPN and SVGIG (reference sequence). CDR3 size: 12 residues. The CDR3 reads CAWSVQGETQYF. The CDR3 nucleotides read TGTGCCTGGAGTGTACAGGGGGAGACCCAGTACTTC.

The rearrangement links TRBV2 to TRBJ1-4; D perhaps matches TRBD1 (6 bases). V dropped 6 bases and J dropped 3 bases, with 14 bases sitting between them. The CDR3 spans 15 residues. Germline CDR1 and CDR2: SNHLY and FYNNEI. CDR3 residues: CASRDPGAPNEKLFF. The CDR3 DNA reads TGTGCCAGCAGAGACCCAGGGGCACCTAATGAAAAACTGTTTTTT.

The chain carries TRBV27 and TRBJ1-6; 7 bases fit TRBD1. V lost 5 bases to trimming and J lost 7 bases; unmatched junction nucleotides: 5. There are 14 residues in the CDR3. Per germline, CDR1 MNHEY and CDR2 SMNVEV (reference sequence). The CDR3 nucleotides read TGTGCCAGCAGTGCCGACAGGGTAAATTCACCCCTCCACTTT. This translates into CASSADRVNSPLHF.

V gene TRBV5-4 combines with J gene TRBJ1-2, with TRBD1 matching over 10 bases. Germline assignment: CDR1 SGHNT and CDR2 YYREEE (reference sequence). The CDR3 has 13 amino acids. V shed 4 bases and J 9 bases; nucleotides not matched to a gene: 6. The CDR3 loop reads CASSPGTGVSYTF. The CDR3 DNA follows: TGTGCCAGCAGCCCGGGGACAGGGGTCAGCTACACCTTC. Full variable domain (missing parts from reference TRBV5-4 and TRBJ1-2): ETGVTQSPTHLIKTRGQQVTLRCSSQSGHNTVSWYQQALGQGPQFIFQYYREEENGRGNFPPRFSGLQFPNYSSELNVNALELDDSALYLCASSPGTGVSYTFGSGTRLTVV.

The rearrangement joins TRBV10-2 to TRBJ1-6; no firm D call. Germline V gives CDR1 WSHSY, CDR2 SAAADI. With 7 bases removed from V and 0 bases from J, the gap between germline ends came to 4 bases. The CDR3 is made up of 13 amino acids. The chain's CDR3 is CASTNSYNSPLHF. CDR3 DNA: TGCGCCAGCACCAACTCCTATAATTCACCCCTCCACTTT.

The table lists this clone with a count of one. The V gene is TRBV10-1, the J gene TRBJ2-3, with D tentatively TRBD1 (5 bases). The CDR3 loop spans 12 amino acids. V lost 1 base and J 7 bases, leaving 6 bases between the germline ends. Looked up from germline, CDR1 is WNHNN and CDR2 is SYGVQD (reference sequence). In DNA, the CDR3 is TGCGCCAGCAGTGAGTACAGGAATACGCAGTATTTT. Translating it yields CASSEYRNTQYF.

The chain is built from TRBV6-5 and TRBJ1-1, with 7 bases that match TRBD1. The V gene end was trimmed by 6 bases and the J gene end by 6 bases; junction bases not matched to a gene: 10. The length of the CDR3 is 14 residues. The germline CDR1 and CDR2 sequences are MNHEY and SVGAGI. The CDR3: CASRPTGLISEAFF. CDR3 nucleotides: TGTGCCAGCAGGCCGACAGGGTTGATCTCTGAAGCTTTCTTT.

This clone is a singleton in its sample. V usage is TRBV5-1 and J usage is TRBJ1-1; D is possibly TRBD1 (6 bases). The CDR3 has 15 amino acids. CDR1 and CDR2 from the germline V gene are SGHRS and YFSETQ. Trimming took 3 bases from V and 2 from J, leaving 14 bases between them. The CDR3 DNA reads TGCGCCAGCAGCTCGGACAGTTGGGGAAACACTGAAGCTTTCTTT. Protein sequence: CASSSDSWGNTEAFF.

The rearrangement links TRBV6-1 to TRBJ2-1; 11 nucleotides align to TRBD2. V gave up 9 bases and J gave up 8 bases; unmatched junction bases: 12. The CDR3 extends over 15 amino acids. Per germline, CDR1 MNHNS and CDR2 SASEGT. In nucleotides, the CDR3 is TGTGCCAGTGCCTTTAGCGGGGGGGCAGTCTATGAGCAGTTCTTC. Translated: CASAFSGGAVYEQFF.